This T cell receptor beta chain was sequenced in a study of blood T cell repertoires in COVID-19. About the research overall: There were acute and convalescent COVID-19 samples, and they came from the United States, Italy and Spain. In each case, the material was cDNA or gDNA derived from T cells, B-cell-depleted T cells, or PBMCs.

Original methodology: Cell counts per sample came from amplifying reference gene primers. TCRdb keeps only in-frame clones here, not all; method: immunoSEQ multiplex PCR. D and trimming were read from the DNA, whereas the V and J calls and clone size are those reported in that table. The sample contains more than 150,000 clones, about 88% of which appear only once. V lost 6 bases to trimming and J lost 6 bases, with 14 bases between them. Germline V gives CDR1 SNHLY, CDR2 FYNNEI. This CDR3 spans 14 amino acids. The sequence derives from a man younger than 40 with active or convalescent COVID-19. This chain connects TRBV2 to TRBJ1-4; TRBD1 is a possible D gene (6 bases). The sequenced sample consisted of peripheral blood. This CDR3 is CASRPGHGDEKLFF. For the CDR3, the DNA is TGTGCCAGCAGGCCGGGACACGGAGATGAAAAACTGTTTTTT.